Presented here are 11 T cell receptor beta chains from one specimen sequenced in a study of identical twins. TCRdb fed the 5' RACE reads into MiXCR, producing one record per CDR3 protein. The sample records fewer than 550,000 distinct CDR3 sequences, roughly 15% being singletons. The same sample was also studied in work on yellow fever vaccine responses in identical twins.

What was sequenced was CD4+ T cells sorted from blood. These receptors came from a woman aged 18-30 years in good health.

In this sample, this clonotype turned up a few times. V and J are TRBV20-1 and TRBJ2-7, with TRBD2 matching over 7 bases. The CDR3 runs 16 residues. Germline CDR1 is DFQATT and CDR2 is SNEGSKA (reference sequence). V lost 5 bases, J lost 0 bases, and 13 bases stayed unmatched. The CDR3, as DNA: TGCAGTGCTGTACCCTCCTGGGGGGGACTCTCCTACGAGCAGTACGTC. Translation gives CSAVPSWGGLSYEQYV.

In its sample, this clonotype was seen a few times. This chain uses TRBV2 with TRBJ2-3, with D perhaps matching TRBD2 (6 bases). The CDR3 is made up of 14 amino acids. Germline V gene lookup returns CDR1 SNHLY and CDR2 FYNNEI. V gave up 6 bases and J gave up 2 bases, with 12 bases separating them. The CDR3 reads CASRRDQTTDTQYF. Written as DNA, the CDR3 is TGTGCCAGCAGGCGGGACCAAACCACAGATACGCAGTATTTT.

This clonotype was seen more than once but under ten times. The chain has TRBV7-9 and TRBJ2-1; 10 positions match TRBD1. Germline trimming cut 3 bases from V and 2 bases from J; bases unmatched to any gene: 4. Germline loops: CDR1 SEHNR, CDR2 FQNEAQ (reference sequence). The CDR3 loop spans 16 amino acids. The CDR3, as DNA: TGTGCCAGCAGCTTCGCGGGACAGGGGACCTACAATGAGCAGTTCTTC. Translation: CASSFAGQGTYNEQFF.

V and J are TRBV28 and TRBJ2-7, with D possibly matching TRBD2 (6 bases). CDR3 length: 14 amino acids. In germline, CDR1 is MDHEN, CDR2 SYDVKM. V dropped 3 bases and J dropped 3 bases, with 12 bases sitting between them. CDR3 sequence (DNA): TGTGCCAGCAGTTTGGGACTGGTGAACTACGAGCAGTACTTC. It codes for CASSLGLVNYEQYF.

A few counts support this clonotype. The chain recombines TRBV10-3 with TRBJ1-3, with D maybe TRBD1 (6 bases). Between the trimmed V and J ends, which lost 4 bases and 4 bases, there was a span of 8 bases. The CDR3 has 13 amino acids. Germline CDR1 ENHRY, CDR2 SYGVKD. In DNA form, the CDR3 reads TGTGCCATCAGTGCAGGGGTCGGAAACACCATATATTTT. The encoded protein is CAISAGVGNTIYF.

The chain links TRBV3-1 to TRBJ2-3, with D unclear. This CDR3 has 15 amino acids. V lost 4 bases, J lost 9 bases, and 20 bases lay in between. Looked up from germline, CDR1 is LGHDT and CDR2 is YNNKEL (reference sequence). The CDR3 region is CASSPPGLLGGTQYF. In nucleotides, the CDR3 is TGTGCCAGCAGCCCGCCCGGCCTCCTGGGCGGCACGCAGTATTTT.

The rearrangement joins TRBV3-1 to TRBJ2-3; D remains unclear. CDR1 is LGHDT and CDR2 is YNNKEL in the germline V gene (reference sequence). The CDR3 consists of 13 residues. With 5 bases removed from V and 1 base from J, the gap between germline ends came to 7 bases. The CDR3 region is CASSDGRTDTQYF. CDR3 bases: TGTGCCAGCAGCGACGGACGCACAGATACGCAGTATTTT.

For the CDR3, the DNA is TGTGCCAGCAGGACCGGGACTAGCGGGGCCTACGAGCAGTACTTC. Translated: CASRTGTSGAYEQYF. This rearrangement joins TRBV13 to TRBJ2-7, with 13 bases matching TRBD2. V gave up 6 bases and J gave up 2 bases; unmatched junction bases: 4. Looked up from germline, CDR1 is PRHDT and CDR2 is FYEKMQ (reference sequence). The CDR3 contains 15 residues.

The chain carries TRBV6-5 and TRBJ2-5, with D perhaps TRBD1 (6 bases). This CDR3 comprises 16 residues. V gave up 2 bases and J gave up 5 bases, with 18 bases separating them. In germline, CDR1 is MNHEY, CDR2 SVGAGI. The CDR3 is CASSYGRQGTWETQYF. CDR3 DNA sequence: TGTGCCAGCAGTTACGGGCGGCAGGGGACGTGGGAGACCCAGTACTTC.

This clonotype was counted a few times. V usage is TRBV20-1 and J usage is TRBJ2-7; 9 bases align to TRBD2. The CDR3 is 14 residues long. The J segment lost 1 base and the V segment lost 1 base, leaving 2 bases of the junction unmatched. Germline CDR1 and CDR2: DFQATT and SNEGSKA (reference sequence). The chain's CDR3 is CSARASGVSYEQYV. The CDR3 bases are TGCAGTGCTAGAGCTAGCGGGGTATCCTACGAGCAGTACGTC.

The V and J genes are TRBV7-3 and TRBJ2-1; D perhaps matches TRBD2 (6 bases). V was shortened by 2 bases and J by 4 bases, with 15 bases between the two germline ends. Germline V gene lookup returns CDR1 SGHTA and CDR2 FQGTGA. The CDR3 runs to 16 residues. The CDR3 reads CASSLQGGSGYNEQFF. CDR3 nucleotide sequence: TGTGCCAGCAGCTTACAAGGTGGTAGCGGTTACAATGAGCAGTTCTTC.